This entry lists 19 T cell receptor beta chains sequenced from one sample in a study of T cell repertoires in cytomegalovirus infection. Via MiXCR, TCRdb re-called the reads, giving one row per CDR3 protein. The sample holds 500,000 to 600,000 distinct CDR3 sequences, approximately 16% seen once. The sample comprised CD8+ T cells from PBMCs. These receptors originate from a human donor in good health (CMV status not recorded). Some clones in this sample may be carry-over from other donors' samples.

This clonotype was detected a few times. A far larger clone differs by one base, so this is likely a read error. The chain links TRBV11-3 to TRBJ2-3; 10 bases map to TRBD2. The CDR3 covers 15 residues. The germline V gene has CDR1 SGHNT and CDR2 YENEEA. V lost 2 bases to trimming and J lost 2 bases; unmatched junction nucleotides: 1. The CDR3 spells CASSLTSGTTDTQYF. The CDR3 nucleotides read TGTGCCAGCAGCTTAACTAGCGGGACCACAGATACGCAGTATTTT.

This clonotype was detected ten times or more. This sequence joins TRBV4-2 and TRBJ2-7, with 9 nucleotides matching TRBD2. The CDR3 extends over 15 amino acids. Germline loops: CDR1 LGHNA, CDR2 YNFKEQ. Trimming cost V 0 bases and J 4 bases; bases outside gene matches: 4. The CDR3 bases are TGTGCCAGCAGCCAAGAGGGAACTAGCGGGTACGAGCAGTACTTC. Protein: CASSQEGTSGYEQYF.

This clonotype was seen many times. The chain joins TRBV4-1 to TRBJ2-4; no firm D call. CDR3 size: 16 residues. Germline CDR1 is MGHRA and CDR2 is YSYEKL. V lost 0 bases and J lost 0, with 9 bases in between. CDR3 sequence: CASSQDWAQAKNIQYF. CDR3 coding DNA: TGCGCCAGCAGCCAAGATTGGGCCCAAGCCAAAAACATTCAGTACTTC.

DNA for the CDR3: TGTGCCAGTACCCTCGGTGGAAGGCCCCAGCATTTT. This codes for CASTLGGRPQHF. The J gene is TRBJ1-5, the V gene TRBV19, with D hard to call. Trimming cost V 7 bases and J 9 bases, with 13 bases left between them. This CDR3 is built from 12 residues. Germline-derived CDR1 and CDR2 are LNHDA and SQIVND (reference sequence).

Many counts were recorded for this clonotype. The V and J genes are TRBV12-3 or TRBV12-4 and TRBJ2-1, with 7 nucleotides matching TRBD2. V lost 6 bases, J lost 2 bases, and 19 bases stayed unmatched. The CDR3 has 19 amino acids. In nucleotides, the CDR3 is TGTGCCAGCAGCTTTGTCCCTCTTGGCGGGAGCGGAACCTACAATGAGCAGTTCTTC. Amino acid sequence: CASSFVPLGGSGTYNEQFF.

This clonotype showed up just a few times. The chain employs TRBV2 and TRBJ2-1, with D tentatively TRBD1 (5 bases). V gave up 11 bases and J gave up 1 base, with 24 bases separating them. The CDR3 covers 17 residues. The germline CDR1 and CDR2 sequences are SNHLY and FYNNEI. This CDR3 reads CARRTPNAVWSYNEQFF. The CDR3 bases are TGTGCCCGAAGGACACCTAACGCGGTTTGGTCCTACAATGAGCAGTTCTTC.

This clonotype was recorded many times. As DNA, the CDR3 is TGTGCCAGCAGTTACTCGACTGGGGCCAACGTCCTGACTTTC. This translates into CASSYSTGANVLTF. The chain employs TRBV6-5 and TRBJ2-6; unclear D gene. Germline CDR1 and CDR2: MNHEY and SVGAGI. CDR3 size: 14 residues. Trimming removed 0 bases at V and 2 bases at J, with 2 bases between.

Only a few counts were recorded for this clonotype. The chain employs TRBV6-5 and TRBJ2-7; D may be TRBD1 or TRBD2 (7 bases each). This CDR3 is built from 17 residues. Per the germline V gene, CDR1 is MNHEY and CDR2 is SVGAGI. V lost 2 bases to trimming and J lost 4 bases, with 21 bases between them. The CDR3 region is CASSYTPGGGRLYEQYF. CDR3 DNA: TGTGCCAGCAGTTACACCCCAGGGGGGGGGCGCTTATACGAGCAGTACTTC.

In this sample, this clonotype turned up a few times. V usage is TRBV15 and J usage is TRBJ2-5; possible D gene TRBD1, 6 bases. Deletions cut 4 bases from V and 0 bases from J, with 12 bases between. Per the germline V gene, CDR1 is LNHNV and CDR2 is YYDKDF (reference sequence). CDR3 length equals 15 residues. The CDR3 nucleotides read TGTGCCACCAGCACTGCAGGGGTGTACCAAGAGACCCAGTACTTC. It specifies CATSTAGVYQETQYF. The variable domain in full, completed from reference TRBV15 and TRBJ2-5, reads DAMVIQNPRYQVTQFGKPVTLSCSQTLNHNVMYWYQQKSSQAPKLLFHYYDKDFNNEADTPDNFQSRRPNTSFCFLDIRSPGLGDTAMYLCATSTAGVYQETQYFGPGTRLLVL.

The rearrangement joins TRBV28 to TRBJ2-7; TRBD2 matches 7 bases. The CDR3 is 15 amino acids. Germline lookup yields CDR1 MDHEN and CDR2 SYDVKM. Trimming took 3 bases from V and 6 from J; bases not matched to a gene: 11. This CDR3 is CASSLFRGVPGEQYF. CDR3 DNA sequence: TGTGCCAGCAGTTTGTTTCGGGGGGTTCCCGGCGAGCAGTACTTC.

The rearrangement links TRBV28 to TRBJ2-1, with D possibly matching TRBD2 (5 bases). Germline V gene data show CDR1 as MDHEN and CDR2 as SYDVKM. V lost 5 bases to trimming and J lost 2 bases, with 13 bases between them. The length of the CDR3 is 15 residues. DNA of the CDR3: TGTGCCAGCAGTCCTTCGGAGGTAACCTACAATGAGCAGTTCTTC. Its translation: CASSPSEVTYNEQFF.

This clonotype was observed a few times. CDR3 loop: CASSLSYEGLRQETQYF. The CDR3 bases are TGTGCCAGCAGTTTATCCTACGAGGGATTGAGGCAAGAGACCCAGTACTTC. This chain uses TRBV27 with TRBJ2-5; TRBD2 might be the D (5 bases). CDR1 and CDR2 (germline): MNHEY, SMNVEV (reference sequence). The length of the CDR3 is 17 residues. V lost 0 bases to trimming and J lost 2 bases, with 16 bases between them.

This chain's CDR3 is CAAGYHGSEAFF. The CDR3 DNA reads as TGTGCGGCGGGGTATCATGGCTCTGAAGCTTTCTTT. The chain recombines TRBV2 with TRBJ1-1; D unresolved. This CDR3 region has 12 residues. Germline V gene data show CDR1 as SNHLY and CDR2 as FYNNEI.

The chain couples TRBV10-1 to TRBJ2-2; 14 bases map to TRBD2. The CDR3 runs 18 residues. V trimming: 6 bases; J trimming: 0 bases; junction bases outside the gene matches: 6. Per the germline V gene, CDR1 is WNHNN and CDR2 is SYGVQD (reference sequence). CDR3 nucleotides: TGCGCCAGCAGCTCGACTAGCGGGGGGGACGCGAACACCGGGGAGCTGTTTTTT. Its protein product is CASSSTSGGDANTGELFF.

This clonotype was observed at least ten times. The V gene is TRBV6-6, the J gene TRBJ2-2; 11 nucleotides agree with TRBD1. Germline V gene sequence: CDR1 MNHNY, CDR2 SVGAGI (reference sequence). CDR3 length: 16 residues. The trim removed 5 bases at V and 7 bases at J, leaving 9 bases unmatched. The CDR3 coding sequence is TGTGCCAGCAGTCCCATGGGACAGGGGGATCACGGGGAGCTGTTTTTT. This translates into CASSPMGQGDHGELFF.

This clonotype has a count of ten or more. The V call is TRBV7-8, the J call TRBJ2-4, with TRBD2 identical over 7 bases. V shed 1 base and J 3 bases; nucleotides not matched to a gene: 3. Germline assignment: CDR1 SGHVS and CDR2 FQNEAQ. CDR3 size: 15 residues. This CDR3 reads CASSLGLANKNIQYF. The CDR3 DNA is TGTGCCAGCAGCTTAGGACTAGCCAACAAAAACATTCAGTACTTC.

This clonotype appeared many times. The V and J genes are TRBV6-1 and TRBJ2-3; either TRBD1 or TRBD2 may fit D (5 bases each). Germline assignment: CDR1 MNHNS and CDR2 SASEGT. CDR3 length equals 13 residues. V was shortened by 1 base and J by 13 bases, with 15 bases between the two germline ends. The CDR3 loop is CASSEDMGPTEYF. CDR3 DNA: TGTGCCAGCAGTGAAGATATGGGACCGACGGAGTATTTT.

The chain carries TRBV11-2 and TRBJ2-3; D unresolved. Trimming cost V 5 bases and J 1 base, with 19 bases left between them. The CDR3 consists of 17 residues. Germline CDR1 and CDR2: SGHAT and FQNNGV. The CDR3 sequence is CASSHPGGGRGTDTQYF. The CDR3 DNA reads TGTGCCAGCAGCCACCCTGGCGGCGGCAGAGGCACAGATACGCAGTATTTT.

V usage is TRBV6-6 and J usage is TRBJ1-6; 7 positions match TRBD1. The CDR3 contains 14 residues. Germline CDR1 and CDR2: MNHNY and SVGAGI (reference sequence). J was trimmed by 7 bases and V by 3 bases; bases with no gene match: 3. The CDR3 spells CASSYSRGNSPLHF. The CDR3 DNA follows: TGTGCCAGCAGTTATAGCAGGGGGAATTCACCCCTCCACTTT.